The subject of this entry is one TCR beta chain. PCR primers comprised 60 Vbeta and 13 Jbeta primers. Sequencing was performed with immunoSEQ multiplex PCR; in TCRdb, only in-frame clones are kept and a portion is missing. The sample lists 200,000 to 250,000 clones, 75% to 85% seen once, with around 2.8% in the top ten. These data come from a study of cytomegalovirus exposure and HLA in healthy donors. CDR1 is SGHDT, CDR2 YYEEEE, per germline. The CDR3 contains 12 residues. V lost 7 bases to trimming and J lost 5 bases, with 12 bases between them. Sequencing was carried out using PBMCs. This sequence was found in a woman aged 55 to 70 in good health and CMV-seropositive. The gene calls are TRBV5-6 and TRBJ2-5, with D possibly TRBD1 on 5 matching bases. The CDR3 nucleotides read TGTGCCAGCCAGGGTCACAGGGAGACCCAGTACTTC. Translation: CASQGHRETQYF.